The sequence of this T cell receptor (beta chain) was determined in a study of OX40 agonist ivuxolimab in advanced cancers. Study-level background: The costimulatory receptor OX40 (CD134) was targeted by ivuxolimab, a fully human IgG2 agonistic monoclonal antibody. Intravenous ivuxolimab was administered to patients every 2 weeks at six dose levels: 0.01, 0.1, 0.3, 1.5, 3 and 10 mg/kg. Among the roughly 50 dose-escalation patients, some 20 had hepatocellular carcinoma, about 15 melanoma, 9 renal cell carcinoma and 9 head and neck cancer. In the dose-escalation cohort, 75% to 90% of patients were male, and the mean age was roughly 60 years with a range of roughly 20 to 80. Patients were allowed to have had prior anti-PD-1, anti-PD-L1 or anti-CTLA-4 therapy, and around 40% of the dose-escalation patients had previously received checkpoint inhibitors. Partial responses were achieved by three dose-escalation patients, of whom one had hepatocellular carcinoma and two had cutaneous melanoma. The point of sequencing TCRbeta in the periphery was to test whether ivuxolimab changed TCR sequence diversity and drove clonal T-cell expansion. The monotherapy dose-escalation portion (N ≈ 50 patients) of the phase I ivuxolimab trial is reported in the paper. Paper-wide results and their limitations: In partial responders in the 0.1-3.0 mg/kg groups, normalized peripheral clonal expansion was found to be among the lowest, especially among CD8+ T cells. The antigen specificity of the clonally expanded peripheral T cells was not determined. On average, CD8+ T cells showed more expanded clones than CD4+ T cells after ivuxolimab. Clonal expansion of both CD4+ and CD8+ blood T cells was observed from baseline to week 6 at doses 0.1 to 3.0 mg/kg. Low levels of normalized T-cell clonal expansion were also seen in some nonresponding patients.

Genomic DNA was extracted from sorted cells for sequencing of the TCRbeta CDR3 region. The immunoSEQ Assay was used to sequence the TCRbeta CDR3 regions. TCRdb stores this immuneACCESS table with in-frame sequences only. Part of the clones is absent; in the studies checked, under half of the shortfall reflects unresolved V genes, and no reason is known for the rest. This sample has 35,000 to 45,000 clones in its table, and approximately 90% of those were observed once. Of the sample, roughly 13% is held by the ten largest clones. A note on this clone: Its antigen is currently not known. Base-call qualities are not available, and no considerably larger clone is one nucleotide away.

The trial excluded patients who had a history of autoimmune disease or who were on systemic immunosuppression. Peripheral blood for TCR sequencing was collected from all dose cohorts at baseline, on cycle 4 day 1, and on cycle 7 day 1. The samples were drawn from a first-in-human, open-label, multicenter phase I dose-escalation trial of ivuxolimab. The trial enrolled adults with locally advanced or metastatic head and neck squamous cell, hepatocellular, melanoma or renal cell carcinoma. Before TCR sequencing, CD4+ T cells and CD8+ T cells were sorted from peripheral blood as separate populations. The CDR3 holds 13 amino acids from the cysteine to the phenylalanine. Left in the record is the CDR3 DNA by itself, 39 bases read in frame from the first base. The V and J ends are trimmed by 1 base and 3 bases, leaving 5 bases between them. The germline V gene encodes CDR1 SGHVS and CDR2 FNYEAQ.

The receptor's source is an adult with an advanced solid tumor such as melanoma, head and neck, liver or kidney cancer. The chain links TRBV7-6 with TRBJ2-3; no D gene is confidently identified. The sample consisted of CD4+ or CD8+ T cells sorted from blood, taken in a trial of the OX40 agonist ivuxolimab. The CDR3 reads as follows: CASSLGVTDTQYF. The DNA sequence is given as TGTGCCAGCAGCTTAGGGGTGACAGATACGCAGTATTTT.